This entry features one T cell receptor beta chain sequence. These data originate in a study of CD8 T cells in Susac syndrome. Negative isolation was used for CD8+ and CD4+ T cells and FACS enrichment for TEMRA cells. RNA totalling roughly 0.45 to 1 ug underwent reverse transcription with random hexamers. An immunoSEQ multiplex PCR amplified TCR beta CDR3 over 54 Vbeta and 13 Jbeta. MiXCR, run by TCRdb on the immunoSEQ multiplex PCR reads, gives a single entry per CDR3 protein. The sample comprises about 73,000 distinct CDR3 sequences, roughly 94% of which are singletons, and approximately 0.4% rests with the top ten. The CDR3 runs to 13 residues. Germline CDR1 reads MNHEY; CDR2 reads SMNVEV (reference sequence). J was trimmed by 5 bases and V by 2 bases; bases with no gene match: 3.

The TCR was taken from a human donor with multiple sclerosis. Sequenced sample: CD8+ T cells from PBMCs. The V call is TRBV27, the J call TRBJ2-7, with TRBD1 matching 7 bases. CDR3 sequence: CASSLGQAHEQYF. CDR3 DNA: TGTGCCAGCAGTTTAGGACAGGCCCACGAGCAGTACTTC.